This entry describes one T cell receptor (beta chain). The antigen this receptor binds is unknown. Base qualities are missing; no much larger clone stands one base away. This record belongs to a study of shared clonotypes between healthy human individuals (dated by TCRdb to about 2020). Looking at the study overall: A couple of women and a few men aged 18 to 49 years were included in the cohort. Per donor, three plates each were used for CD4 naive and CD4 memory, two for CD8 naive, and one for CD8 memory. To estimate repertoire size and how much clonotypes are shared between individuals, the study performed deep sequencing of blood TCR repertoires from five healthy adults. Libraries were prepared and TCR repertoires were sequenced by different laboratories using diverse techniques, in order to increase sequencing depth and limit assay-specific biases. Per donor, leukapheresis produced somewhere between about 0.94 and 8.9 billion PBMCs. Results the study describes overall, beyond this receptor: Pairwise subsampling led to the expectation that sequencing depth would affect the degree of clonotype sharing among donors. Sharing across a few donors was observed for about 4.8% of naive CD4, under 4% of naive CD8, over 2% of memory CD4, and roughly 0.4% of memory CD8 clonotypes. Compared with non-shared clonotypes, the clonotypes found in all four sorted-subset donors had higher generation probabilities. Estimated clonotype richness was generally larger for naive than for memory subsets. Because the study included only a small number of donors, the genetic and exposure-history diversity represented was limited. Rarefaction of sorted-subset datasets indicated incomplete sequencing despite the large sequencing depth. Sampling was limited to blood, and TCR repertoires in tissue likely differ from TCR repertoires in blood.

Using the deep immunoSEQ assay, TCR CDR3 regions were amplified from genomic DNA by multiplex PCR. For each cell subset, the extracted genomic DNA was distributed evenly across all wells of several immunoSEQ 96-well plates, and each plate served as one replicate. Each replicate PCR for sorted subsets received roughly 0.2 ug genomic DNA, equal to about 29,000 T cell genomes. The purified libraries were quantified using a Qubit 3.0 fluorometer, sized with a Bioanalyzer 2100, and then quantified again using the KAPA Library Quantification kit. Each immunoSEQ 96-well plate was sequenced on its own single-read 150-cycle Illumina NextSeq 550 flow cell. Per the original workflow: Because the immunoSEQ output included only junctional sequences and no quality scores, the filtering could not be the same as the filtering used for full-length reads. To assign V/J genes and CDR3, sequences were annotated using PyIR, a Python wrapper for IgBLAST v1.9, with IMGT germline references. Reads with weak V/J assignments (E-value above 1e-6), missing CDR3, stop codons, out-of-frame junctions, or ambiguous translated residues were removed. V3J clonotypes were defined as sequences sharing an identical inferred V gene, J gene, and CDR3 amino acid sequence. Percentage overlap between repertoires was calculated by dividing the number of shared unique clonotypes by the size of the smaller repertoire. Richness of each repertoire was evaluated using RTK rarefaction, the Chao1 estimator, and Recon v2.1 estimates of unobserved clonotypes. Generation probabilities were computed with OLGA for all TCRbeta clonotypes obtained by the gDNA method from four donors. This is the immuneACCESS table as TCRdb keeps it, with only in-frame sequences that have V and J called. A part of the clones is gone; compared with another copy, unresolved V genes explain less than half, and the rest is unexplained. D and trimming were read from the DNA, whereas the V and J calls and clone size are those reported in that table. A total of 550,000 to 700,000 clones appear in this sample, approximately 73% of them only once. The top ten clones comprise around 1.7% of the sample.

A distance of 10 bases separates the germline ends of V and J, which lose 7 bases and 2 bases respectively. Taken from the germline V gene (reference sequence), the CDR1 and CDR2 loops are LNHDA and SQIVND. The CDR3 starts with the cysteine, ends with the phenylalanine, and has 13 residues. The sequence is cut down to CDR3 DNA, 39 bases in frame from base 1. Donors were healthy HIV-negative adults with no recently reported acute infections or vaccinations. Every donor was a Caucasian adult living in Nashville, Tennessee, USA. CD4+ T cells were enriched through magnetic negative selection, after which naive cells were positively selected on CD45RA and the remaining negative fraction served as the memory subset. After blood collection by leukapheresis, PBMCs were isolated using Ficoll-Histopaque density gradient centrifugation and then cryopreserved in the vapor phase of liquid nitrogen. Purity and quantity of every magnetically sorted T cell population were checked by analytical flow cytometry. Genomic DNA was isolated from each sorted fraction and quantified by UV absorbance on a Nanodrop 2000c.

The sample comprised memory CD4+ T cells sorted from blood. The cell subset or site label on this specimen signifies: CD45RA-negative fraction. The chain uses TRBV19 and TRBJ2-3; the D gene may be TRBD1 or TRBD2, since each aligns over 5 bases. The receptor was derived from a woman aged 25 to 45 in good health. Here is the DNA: TGTGCCAGTAATCGAGGGGACACAGATACGCAGTATTTT. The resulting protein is CASNRGDTDTQYF.